One sample yielded the 8 T cell receptor beta chains listed below, sequenced in a study of spatial heterogeneity in lung cancer. What these receptors recognize is not known. MiXCR, applied by TCRdb to the 5' RACE reads, yields one record per CDR3 protein. The data show about 17,000 distinct CDR3 sequences, 6.2% seen once. Overall study findings and caveats: Expanded intratumoral alpha and beta TCR counts tracked tumor mutation counts.

Time point noted: sample taken at primary tumor resection. Sequencing used lung tumor tissue, obtained at surgery. Receptor source: a male donor with early-stage non-small cell lung cancer.

This clonotype has a count of ten or more. The library was built for alpha chains, so this beta chain is an off-target read and its size means little. The gene calls are TRBV4-1 and TRBJ2-7; maybe TRBD2 (6 bases). V lost 2 bases and J lost 5, with 22 bases in between. Germline assignment: CDR1 MGHRA and CDR2 YSYEKL. The length of the CDR3 is 17 residues. CDR3 sequence (DNA): TGCGCCAGCAGCCAACCCTCTGGGCGCGGGACTGGCAACGAGCAGTACTTC. This sequence encodes CASSQPSGRGTGNEQYF.

This clonotype has at least ten counts. This beta chain is a stray sequence in a library constructed for alpha chains; its clone size is not meaningful. The CDR3 is CASSPGLAGALHPSGANVLTF. CDR3 coding DNA: TGCGCCAGCAGCCCGGGACTAGCGGGAGCCCTACACCCCTCTGGGGCCAACGTCCTGACTTTC. This sequence joins TRBV5-1 and TRBJ2-6; the match to TRBD2 covers 14 bases. The CDR3 totals 21 residues. With V trimmed by 4 bases and J by 0 bases, 12 bases remained unmatched. CDR1 and CDR2 (germline): SGHRS, YFSETQ.

In its sample, this clonotype was seen many times. This beta chain is a stray read from a library made for alpha chains; its abundance is not meaningful. The chain recombines TRBV6-5 with TRBJ2-3; tentative D call: TRBD2 (6 bases). Germline assignment: CDR1 MNHEY and CDR2 SVGAGI. This CDR3 region has 11 residues. With 6 bases removed from V and 11 bases from J, the gap between germline ends came to 12 bases. CDR3 in amino acids: CASRSGGEQYF. Written as DNA, the CDR3 is TGTGCCAGCAGGTCCGGGGGTGAGCAGTATTTT.

In its sample, this clonotype ranks as medium-sized. The junction and the germline gene differ at one end; a read error may be behind it. A library prepared for alpha chains yielded this beta chain as an off-target read; its size is of little meaning. The V call is TRBV11-3, the J call TRBJ2-1; D perhaps matches TRBD2 (5 bases). This CDR3 spans 15 amino acids. CDR1 SGHNT and CDR2 YENEEA come from the germline V gene. The CDR3 loop reads CASSLEGSRYNEQFF. As DNA, the CDR3 is TGTGCCAGCAGTTTAGAGGGATCTCGGTACAATGAGCAGTTCTTC.

This clonotype is medium-sized. Since the library was made to target alpha chains, this beta chain is a stray read and its abundance is not meaningful. This sequence joins TRBV28 and TRBJ1-1; no firm D call. Germline V lookup: CDR1 MDHEN, CDR2 SYDVKM. The CDR3 contains 12 residues. The V end lost 2 bases, the J end lost 1 base, and 2 bases lay between the germline ends. CDR3 in DNA: TGTGCCAGCAGTTTAACGAACACTGAAGCTTTCTTT. This encodes CASSLTNTEAFF.

This clonotype was counted at least ten times. Since the library was made to target alpha chains, this beta chain is a stray read and its abundance is not meaningful. The J gene is TRBJ2-3, the V gene TRBV6-2 or TRBV6-3; perhaps D is TRBD1 or TRBD2 (6 bases each). CDR1 is MNHEY, CDR2 SVGEGT, per germline. The CDR3 has 13 residues. In DNA, the CDR3 is TGTGCTACAGGGAAGGAGGGGTCAGATACGCAGTATTTT. This translates into CATGKEGSDTQYF.

This clonotype was counted at least ten times. This likely comes from a read error, as the CDR3 has no conserved phenylalanine or tryptophan at its end. Within a library made for alpha chains, this beta chain is off target, and its count is uninformative. The chain employs TRBV2 and TRBJ2-1, with 8 bases fitting TRBD1. V trimming: 10 bases; J trimming: 7 bases; junction bases outside the gene matches: 12. CDR1 is SNHLY, CDR2 FYNNEI, per germline. The CDR3 is made up of 14 amino acids. The chain's CDR3 is CATPLGQAFNEQFL. DNA for the CDR3: TGTGCCACGCCTCTGGGACAGGCTTTTAATGAGCAGTTCCTC.

This clonotype has ten or more counts. This beta chain turned up in a library designed for alpha chains; as an off-target read, its abundance says little. The rearrangement joins TRBV7-3 to TRBJ2-5, with 8 bases identical to TRBD1. V trimming: 5 bases; J trimming: 4 bases; junction bases outside the gene matches: 3. Germline V CDR1 and CDR2: SGHTA, FQGTGA. The CDR3 contains 13 residues. CDR3: CASSTQGGETQYF. DNA for the CDR3: TGTGCCAGCAGCACACAGGGGGGAGAGACCCAGTACTTC.